Reported below is one T cell receptor beta chain. The entry originates in a study of blood T cell repertoires in COVID-19. About the research overall: The origin of the acute and convalescent COVID-19 samples was the United States, Italy and Spain. In each case, the material was cDNA or gDNA derived from T cells, B-cell-depleted T cells, or PBMCs.

Germline V gene data show CDR1 as LNHDA and CDR2 as SQIVND (reference sequence). CDR3 length equals 16 residues. V lost 4 bases and J lost 5, with 18 bases in between. Study processing details: The authors estimated nucleated cell counts from reference gene primer amplification. Clones were read by immunoSEQ multiplex PCR, and TCRdb kept only the in-frame ones, dropping some. V, J and clone size are those of that table, while D and trimming were read from the DNA. The data show around 160,000 clones, about four fifths seen once. What was sequenced was peripheral blood. This receptor was obtained from a man in his 60s with active or convalescent COVID-19. This chain links TRBV19 with TRBJ1-3; D may be TRBD1 (5 bases). CDR3: CASSKVTAGERNTIYF. CDR3 sequence (DNA): TGTGCCAGTAGTAAGGTCACAGCGGGGGAAAGAAACACCATATATTTT.